A single sample gave rise to the 32 T cell receptor beta chains below, sequenced in a study of shared clonotypes between healthy human individuals. The table came from immunoSEQ multiplex PCR; TCRdb's copy has only in-frame clones and leaves some out. The sample includes more than 900,000 clones, approximately 80% seen only once; the top ten take roughly 0.65%. The sequencing sample was made of memory CD4+ T cells from PBMCs. Subset specified: CD45RA-negative fraction. These receptors all stem from a young man in good health. Some clones in this sample may be carry-over from other donors' samples.

The table lists this clone with a count of one. V and J are TRBV7-2 and TRBJ2-7, with 7 bases aligning to TRBD2. This CDR3 has 16 amino acids. Germline V lookup: CDR1 SGHTA, CDR2 FQGNSA. V lost 0 bases and J lost 3; bases outside the gene matches: 8. This chain's CDR3 is CASSLARAGSGYEQYF. In DNA, the CDR3 is TGTGCCAGCAGCTTAGCCCGAGCGGGATCCGGCTACGAGCAGTACTTC. Based on the CDR3 plus reference TRBV7-2 and TRBJ2-7, the full variable domain is GAGVSQSPSNKVTEKGKDVELRCDPISGHTALYWYRQSLGQGLEFLIYFQGNSAPDKSGLPSDRFSAERTGGSVSTLTIQRTQQEDSAVYLCASSLARAGSGYEQYFGPGTRLTVT.

The chain carries TRBV7-2 and TRBJ1-3, with 11 nucleotides matching TRBD1. CDR3 length: 15 residues. The V segment lost 5 bases and the J segment 0 bases; nucleotides outside the gene matches: 0. Looked up from germline, CDR1 is SGHTA and CDR2 is FQGNSA. CDR3 residues: CASSGTGGSGNTIYF. In nucleotides, the CDR3 is TGTGCCAGCAGCGGGACAGGGGGCTCTGGAAACACCATATATTTT.

The V call is TRBV28, the J call TRBJ2-7; 12 bases are shared with TRBD2. Germline lookup yields CDR1 MDHEN and CDR2 SYDVKM. The ends lost 7 bases at V and 5 bases at J; junction bases unmatched: 15. The CDR3 is 17 residues long. CDR3 nucleotide sequence: TGTGCCAGCATGGGACTAGCGGGTGGCCCAACAGGCCACGAGCAGTACTTC. Residues: CASMGLAGGPTGHEQYF. The whole variable domain, filled in from reference TRBV28 and TRBJ2-7, reads DVKVTQSSRYLVKRTGEKVFLECVQDMDHENMFWYRQDPGLGLRLIYFSYDVKMKEKGDIPEGYSVSREKKERFSLILESASTNQTSMYLCASMGLAGGPTGHEQYFGPGTRLTVT.

As to this clone: The germline gene is not matched at one end of the junction; a read error may be the cause. The chain couples TRBV11-1 to TRBJ1-1, with 8 bases fitting TRBD1. Germline CDR1 reads SGHAT; CDR2 reads FQDESV (reference sequence). This CDR3 is 15 amino acids long. In DNA, the CDR3 is TGTGCCAGCAGCAGGAAGGACAGGGTGAATACTGAAGCTTTCTTT. The encoded protein is CASSRKDRVNTEAFF.

The J gene is TRBJ1-2, the V gene TRBV6-5; 7 nucleotides agree with TRBD1. CDR1 is MNHEY and CDR2 is SVGAGI in the germline V gene. The CDR3 length is 13 residues. V shed 6 bases, J shed 4 bases, and the junction held 5 bases outside the gene matches. The CDR3 is CASSRGQIYGYTF. The CDR3 DNA sequence: TGTGCCAGCAGCCGGGGACAGATCTATGGCTACACCTTC.

There are a few counts of this clone. The chain combines TRBV7-2 with TRBJ2-1; 12 bases map to TRBD2. Trimming took 2 bases from V and 6 from J; bases not matched to a gene: 11. The CDR3 contains 18 residues. Germline CDR1 is SGHTA and CDR2 is FQGNSA. The CDR3 nucleotides read TGTGCCAGCAGCTTACCTCGGACTAGCGGGATTGGGATCAATGAGCAGTTCTTC. Protein sequence: CASSLPRTSGIGINEQFF.

The chain couples TRBV11-2 to TRBJ2-7, with D perhaps TRBD2 (5 bases). Trimming took 1 base from V and 3 from J, leaving 10 bases between them. The CDR3 runs 14 residues. Germline-derived CDR1 and CDR2 are SGHAT and FQNNGV. The CDR3 here is CASSLGSGLYEQYF. Here the CDR3 DNA reads TGTGCCAGCAGCTTAGGATCAGGACTCTACGAGCAGTACTTC.

The chain joins TRBV5-4 to TRBJ1-1; perhaps TRBD1 as D (5 bases). Trimming shortened V by 4 bases and J by 1 base, and 8 bases separated the two germline ends. This CDR3 region has 13 residues. Germline V gene sequence: CDR1 SGHNT, CDR2 YYREEE (reference sequence). The CDR3 spells CASSVTANTEAFF. CDR3 in DNA: TGTGCCAGCAGCGTGACAGCGAACACTGAAGCTTTCTTT.

There are a few counts of this clone. The chain uses TRBV5-5 and TRBJ2-7; 7 nucleotides agree with TRBD1. This CDR3 has 17 amino acids. Germline trimming cut 0 bases from V and 3 bases from J; bases unmatched to any gene: 12. Germline CDR1 reads SGHKS; CDR2 reads YYEKEE (reference sequence). This CDR3 is CASSLALAGGEGYEQYF. The CDR3 DNA follows: TGTGCCAGCAGCTTGGCCCTAGCAGGGGGAGAGGGCTACGAGCAGTACTTC.

The rearrangement joins TRBV30 to TRBJ1-2; D uncertain. The CDR3 runs 14 residues. V was pared by 1 base and J by 4 bases, with 13 bases between. CDR1 and CDR2 (germline): GTSNPN, SVGIG (reference sequence). In DNA, the CDR3 is TGTGCCTGGAGTGCAGAGCGGACCGCCTATGGCTACACCTTC. This sequence encodes CAWSAERTAYGYTF.

In this sample, this clone turned up once. Other DNA sequences within the sample encode an identical CDR3. The chain uses TRBV30 and TRBJ1-2, with D possibly matching TRBD1 (5 bases). This CDR3 region has 12 residues. V was shortened by 3 bases and J by 8 bases, with 13 bases between the two germline ends. CDR1 and CDR2 (germline): GTSNPN, SVGIG (reference sequence). CDR3 coding DNA: TGTGCCTGGAGCGGGGGTAGGGTGGGCTACACCTTC. This translates into CAWSGGRVGYTF.

This clone occurred once. This same CDR3 is encoded by further DNA sequences in the sample. This chain uses TRBV9 with TRBJ2-1; D is possibly TRBD2 (6 bases). V lost 0 bases to trimming and J lost 3 bases, with 10 bases between them. Germline V gene lookup returns CDR1 SGDLS and CDR2 YYNGEE. The length of the CDR3 is 15 residues. CDR3 nucleotide sequence: TGTGCCAGCAGCGTAGTGGGGGGAAGCTACAATGAGCAGTTCTTC. Its protein is CASSVVGGSYNEQFF.

The chain carries TRBV11-2 and TRBJ2-2, with D perhaps TRBD1 (6 bases). The CDR3 spans 18 residues. Trimming stripped 5 bases from V and 1 base from J, with 20 bases between. Germline CDR1 and CDR2: SGHAT and FQNNGV. The CDR3 is CASSPRSGGRENTGELFF. DNA of the CDR3: TGTGCCAGCAGCCCTCGTTCTGGGGGCAGGGAGAACACCGGGGAGCTGTTTTTT. Based on the CDR3 plus reference TRBV11-2 and TRBJ2-2, the full variable domain is EAGVAQSPRYKIIEKRQSVAFWCNPISGHATLYWYQQILGQGPKLLIQFQNNGVVDDSQLPKDRFSAERLKGVDSTLKIQPAKLEDSAVYLCASSPRSGGRENTGELFFGEGSRLTVL.

The CDR3 loop is CASSLGPGGKETQYF. For the CDR3, the DNA is TGTGCCAGCAGCTTGGGCCCAGGGGGCAAAGAGACCCAGTACTTC. V gene TRBV5-4 combines with J gene TRBJ2-5, with 8 bases matching TRBD1. Germline CDR1 and CDR2: SGHNT and YYREEE (reference sequence). After removal of 0 bases from V and 3 bases from J, the junction contained 4 bases not matched to a gene. The length of the CDR3 is 15 residues.

The chain uses TRBV9 and TRBJ2-1; no clear D gene. The germline gives CDR1 SGDLS, CDR2 YYNGEE. This CDR3 spans 14 amino acids. The ends were cut back, 0 bases at V and 4 bases at J, with 8 bases in the middle. The CDR3 DNA follows: TGTGCCAGCAGCGTAGAAAGTCGGTACAATGAGCAGTTCTTC. Translation: CASSVESRYNEQFF.

For the CDR3, the DNA is TGTGCCAGCTCAAGCCAGGGGGCCCCCTATGGCTACACCTTC. Its protein product is CASSSQGAPYGYTF. V and J are TRBV18 and TRBJ1-2, with 8 bases that match TRBD1. This CDR3 comprises 14 residues. Per the germline V gene, CDR1 is KGHSH and CDR2 is LQKENI. Unmatched junction bases numbered 6, after V lost 5 bases and J lost 4 bases.

On this clone: The same CDR3 is also encoded by other DNA sequences in this sample. The V call is TRBV28, the J call TRBJ2-5; D may be TRBD2 (5 bases). Per the germline V gene, CDR1 is MDHEN and CDR2 is SYDVKM. This CDR3 has 13 amino acids. V was shortened by 2 bases and J by 5 bases, with 9 bases between the two germline ends. CDR3 DNA sequence: TGTGCCAGCAGTTTAGGCAGGAGGGAGACCCAGTACTTC. Its translation: CASSLGRRETQYF.

The chain is built from TRBV28 and TRBJ2-1, with D possibly being TRBD1 (5 bases). The CDR3 sequence is 12 residues long. V was cut by 6 bases and J by 9 bases, with 12 bases left in between. Germline CDR1 MDHEN, CDR2 SYDVKM. DNA of the CDR3: TGTGCCAGCAGATTGCAGGGTGGTGAGCAGTTCTTC. Amino acids: CASRLQGGEQFF.

This rearrangement joins TRBV7-9 to TRBJ2-3, with D tentatively TRBD2 (6 bases). Germline V gives CDR1 SEHNR, CDR2 FQNEAQ (reference sequence). V lost 1 base and J 1 base, leaving 12 bases between the germline ends. The CDR3 is made up of 16 amino acids. DNA of the CDR3: TGTGCCAGCAGCTTAGTAGTCGAGCGGGGCACAGATACGCAGTATTTT. This translates into CASSLVVERGTDTQYF.

The chain links TRBV5-5 to TRBJ1-2; D unresolved. CDR3 size: 13 residues. Germline V gene data show CDR1 as SGHKS and CDR2 as YYEKEE (reference sequence). With 1 base removed from V and 3 bases from J, the gap between germline ends came to 7 bases. The CDR3 sequence: CASSLTDDYGYTF. The CDR3 nucleotides are TGTGCCAGCAGCTTGACAGATGACTATGGCTACACCTTC.

The chain has TRBV2 and TRBJ2-3; D unclear. The V and J ends lost 10 bases and 4 bases respectively, with 15 bases between them. Germline CDR1 and CDR2: SNHLY and FYNNEI. The CDR3 extends over 13 amino acids. The CDR3 DNA follows: TGTGCCACTCTTCAAAGCAAGCCAGATACGCAGTATTTT. This gives the protein CATLQSKPDTQYF.

The CDR3 spells CASSQDAAGELFF. In DNA, the CDR3 is TGTGCCAGCAGCCAAGATGCGGCCGGGGAGCTGTTTTTT. The J gene is TRBJ2-2, the V gene TRBV4-2; the D is unclear. Per germline, CDR1 LGHNA and CDR2 YNFKEQ. This CDR3 has 13 amino acids. The V end lost 0 bases, the J end lost 6 bases, and 5 bases lay between the germline ends.

The V and J genes are TRBV19 and TRBJ2-7; 9 positions agree with TRBD2. Germline trimming cut 5 bases from V and 4 bases from J; bases unmatched to any gene: 15. The CDR3 is made up of 17 amino acids. Germline assignment: CDR1 LNHDA and CDR2 SQIVND (reference sequence). As DNA, the CDR3 is TGTGCCAGTAGTCCCACAGCCGGGACTAGCCTCTCGTACGAGCAGTACTTC. This gives the protein CASSPTAGTSLSYEQYF. Full variable domain (remainder filled in from reference TRBV19 and TRBJ2-7): DGGITQSPKYLFRKEGQNVTLSCEQNLNHDAMYWYRQDPGQGLRLIYYSQIVNDFQKGDIAEGYSVSREKKESFPLTVTSAQKNPTAFYLCASSPTAGTSLSYEQYFGPGTRLTVT.

The chain carries TRBV14 and TRBJ2-7; 7 nucleotides line up with TRBD2. V shed 4 bases and J 6 bases; nucleotides not matched to a gene: 6. The CDR3 runs to 13 residues. The germline CDR1 and CDR2 sequences are SGHDN and FVKESK. This CDR3 is CASSRDYRREQYF. In DNA form, the CDR3 reads TGTGCCAGCAGCCGGGACTATCGTCGCGAGCAGTACTTC.

The J gene is TRBJ1-4, the V gene TRBV7-9, with 8 positions matching TRBD1. Germline V gives CDR1 SEHNR, CDR2 FQNEAQ (reference sequence). The V gene end was trimmed by 5 bases and the J gene end by 13 bases; junction bases not matched to a gene: 6. This CDR3 region has 12 residues. The CDR3 here is CASSRDRGTLFF. DNA for the CDR3: TGTGCCAGCAGCCGTGACAGGGGTACACTGTTTTTT.

Only one count was recorded for this clone. The J gene is TRBJ2-7, the V gene TRBV7-2; the D gene is possibly TRBD1 (5 bases). CDR1 and CDR2 (germline): SGHTA, FQGNSA. Between the trimmed V and J ends, which lost 4 bases and 6 bases, there was a span of 13 bases. The CDR3 contains 13 residues. The CDR3 nucleotides are TGTGCCAGCAGCTCCGGACAACTTAGCGAGCAGTACTTC. It yields the protein CASSSGQLSEQYF.

This chain joins TRBV19 and TRBJ1-4, with D possibly being TRBD1 (5 bases). V lost 4 bases and J lost 8, with 17 bases in between. This CDR3 comprises 15 residues. Germline V lookup: CDR1 LNHDA, CDR2 SQIVND (reference sequence). This chain's CDR3 is CASSNHRDGDEKLFF. CDR3 DNA sequence: TGTGCCAGTAGTAATCACCGGGACGGGGACGAAAAACTGTTTTTT.

In its sample, this clone was seen once. A much larger clone lies one base from this, so it may be a read error. The V gene is TRBV7-2, the J gene TRBJ1-1, with 9 bases lining up with TRBD1. From germline, CDR1 is SGHTA and CDR2 FQGNSA. The CDR3 is 15 residues long. V trimming: 1 base; J trimming: 1 base; junction bases outside the gene matches: 1. Here the CDR3 reads CASSLVGQGNTEAFF. CDR3 in DNA: TGTGCCAGCAGCTTAGTGGGACAGGGGAACACTGAAGCTTTCTTT.

The chain has TRBV7-8 and TRBJ2-7, with 9 bases that match TRBD2. Germline trimming cut 5 bases from V and 2 bases from J; bases unmatched to any gene: 10. The CDR3 length is 16 residues. Germline CDR1 is SGHVS and CDR2 is FQNEAQ. CDR3 region: CASSPLRTSATYEQYF. The CDR3 DNA follows: TGTGCCAGCAGCCCACTACGGACTAGCGCGACCTACGAGCAGTACTTC.

The V call is TRBV30, the J call TRBJ2-7; 9 bases are a match to TRBD2. J gave up 2 bases and V 0 bases, and 5 bases lay outside the gene matches. CDR3 length equals 15 residues. Germline V lookup: CDR1 GTSNPN, CDR2 SVGIG (reference sequence). CDR3 sequence (DNA): TGTGCCTGGAGTGTATGGAGCGGGAGGCCCTACGAGCAGTACTTC. Its translation: CAWSVWSGRPYEQYF.

CDR3 nucleotide sequence: TGCGCCAGCAGCTTGGGGGTCAACTCCTACGAGCAGTACTTC. The encoded protein is CASSLGVNSYEQYF. The gene calls are TRBV5-1 and TRBJ2-7; no definite D call. The CDR3 totals 14 residues. Germline CDR1 SGHRS, CDR2 YFSETQ. V was cut by 0 bases and J by 0 bases, with 7 bases left in between.

V gene TRBV15 combines with J gene TRBJ2-7; the D is unclear. Germline V gene lookup returns CDR1 LNHNV and CDR2 YYDKDF (reference sequence). This CDR3 has 15 amino acids. Trimming shortened V by 0 bases and J by 1 base, and 10 bases separated the two germline ends. The CDR3 DNA sequence: TGTGCCACCAGCAGAGACGGTGGTCTTTCCTACGAGCAGTACTTC. Amino acid sequence: CATSRDGGLSYEQYF.